A single TCR beta chain is shown here with its context. Antigen unknown. These data are taken from a study of T cell responses to AZD1222 COVID-19 vaccine. Findings of the study overall: A mostly white British donor set with more females was recruited, and clonal diversity was possibly underestimated. There were repertoire samples only from the period after the peak T cell response. Distributed over spike, vaccine-associated CD4 TCRs predominated at 160-218 and 743-854.

V dropped 7 bases and J dropped 1 base, with 18 bases sitting between them. Germline V gives CDR1 KGHDR, CDR2 SFDVKD. The CDR3 is made up of 16 amino acids. Libraries were prepared by immunoSEQ multiplex PCR; TCRdb keeps only in-frame clonotypes and omits some of them. The sample has tens of thousands of clones; under 90% are singletons. The sequencing here drew on peripheral blood, taken on day 0 of AZD1222 vaccination. This clonotype was sampled from an adult in good health. J is TRBJ2-5 and V is TRBV24-1; D is perhaps TRBD2 (6 bases). CDR3 coding DNA: TGTGCCACCAGCTCGGGGTCCCCGGGAGCCCAAGAGACCCAGTACTTC. Translating gives CATSSGSPGAQETQYF.